Listed here are 8 T cell receptor beta chains from one sample, sequenced in a study of T cells after yellow fever vaccination. A single record per CDR3 protein comes from TCRdb applying MiXCR to the 5' RACE reads. The sample shows a few hundred thousand distinct CDR3 sequences, 6.5% to 8.5% of them seen only once. This specimen consisted of CD4+ T cells sorted from PBMCs, obtained 15 days after the yellow fever booster vaccination. These receptors came from a man aged 25 to 40 who received the YFV17D yellow fever vaccine.

The V gene is TRBV10-3, the J gene TRBJ1-4; TRBD1 agrees at 7 bases. The J segment lost 3 bases and the V segment lost 6 bases, leaving 7 bases of the junction unmatched. The length of the CDR3 is 15 residues. CDR1 is ENHRY, CDR2 SYGVKD, per germline. Here the CDR3 reads CAIRPSGTANEKLFF. The CDR3 DNA follows: TGTGCCATCAGACCTTCTGGGACAGCTAATGAAAAACTGTTTTTT.

The chain combines TRBV5-1 with TRBJ2-1, with D perhaps TRBD1 or TRBD2 (5 bases each). Trimming left V 0 bases short and J 8 bases short, with 15 bases between. Looked up from germline, CDR1 is SGHRS and CDR2 is YFSETQ. The CDR3 spans 15 residues. The CDR3 loop is CASSLARAWDDEQFF. The CDR3 DNA is TGCGCCAGCAGCTTGGCCAGGGCGTGGGACGATGAGCAGTTCTTC.

This clonotype was seen many times. The V and J genes are TRBV29-1 and TRBJ2-5, with 10 positions matching TRBD1. This CDR3 region has 12 residues. Per germline, CDR1 SQVTM and CDR2 ANQGSEA. Unmatched junction bases numbered 1, after V lost 6 bases and J lost 3 bases. CDR3 bases: TGCAGCGTGGACAGGGGGGAAGAGACCCAGTACTTC. The encoded protein is CSVDRGEETQYF.

On this clonotype itself: This may arise from a read error, as a much more abundant clone is one base away. This chain connects TRBV6-5 to TRBJ2-2; D perhaps matches TRBD1 (5 bases). This CDR3 is 16 amino acids long. V was clipped by 0 bases and J by 6 bases, with 14 bases between them. CDR1 and CDR2 from the germline V gene are MNHEY and SVGAGI. For the CDR3, the DNA is TGTGCCAGCAGTTACTCTGGCATGGGGCGGTCCGGGGAGCTGTTTTTT. It encodes CASSYSGMGRSGELFF.

This clonotype has at least ten counts. This chain connects TRBV20-1 to TRBJ1-5; a weak D match, TRBD1 (5 bases). Trimming pared 4 bases from V and 8 bases from J, leaving 18 bases between. The CDR3 runs to 14 residues. The V gene's germline CDR1 is DFQATT and CDR2 SNEGSKA (reference sequence). CDR3 sequence (DNA): TGCAGTGCTAACCCCGGGACTCGGGCCGAGCCCCAGCATTTT. Translated, it gives CSANPGTRAEPQHF.

V and J are TRBV5-1 and TRBJ1-1; D remains unclear. The length of the CDR3 is 13 residues. V was clipped by 0 bases and J by 3 bases, with 6 bases between them. Germline CDR1 is SGHRS and CDR2 is YFSETQ. The CDR3 DNA reads as TGCGCCAGCAGCTTGGAACGTGACACTGAAGCTTTCTTT. Its translation is CASSLERDTEAFF.

This clonotype was observed many times. This sequence joins TRBV29-1 and TRBJ1-1; TRBD1 is a possible D gene (6 bases). Trimming shortened V by 7 bases and J by 3 bases, and 15 bases separated the two germline ends. The CDR3 length is 13 residues. Germline-derived CDR1 and CDR2 are SQVTM and ANQGSEA. The CDR3 protein is CSGGGGADTEAFF. Written as DNA, the CDR3 is TGCAGCGGGGGAGGGGGGGCGGACACTGAAGCTTTCTTT.

V is TRBV5-1 and J is TRBJ2-4; D is possibly TRBD1 (5 bases). V lost 5 bases and J lost 8, with 17 bases in between. The germline CDR1 and CDR2 sequences are SGHRS and YFSETQ. The CDR3 extends over 14 amino acids. The CDR3 is CASRSQGVADIQYF. CDR3 in DNA: TGCGCCAGCAGGTCTCAGGGTGTTGCGGACATTCAGTACTTC.